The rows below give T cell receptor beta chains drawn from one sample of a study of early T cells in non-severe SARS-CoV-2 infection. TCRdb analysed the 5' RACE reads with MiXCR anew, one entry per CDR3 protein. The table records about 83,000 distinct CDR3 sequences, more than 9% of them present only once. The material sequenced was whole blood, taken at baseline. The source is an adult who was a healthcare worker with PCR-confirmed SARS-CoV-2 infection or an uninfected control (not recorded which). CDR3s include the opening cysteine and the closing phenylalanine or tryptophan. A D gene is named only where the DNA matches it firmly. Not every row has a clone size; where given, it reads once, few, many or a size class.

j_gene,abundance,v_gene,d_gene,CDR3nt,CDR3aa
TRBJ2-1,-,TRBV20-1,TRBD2,TGCAGTGCTAGGTCGCTAGCGGGATACAATGAGCAGTTCTTC,CSARSLAGYNEQFF
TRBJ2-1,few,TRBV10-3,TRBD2,TGTGCCATCAGAGACCTGGGACTAGCGGGAGGAGAGCAGTTCTTC,CAIRDLGLAGGEQFF
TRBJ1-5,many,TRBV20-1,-,TGCAGTGCTTCTGGGGATGGGAATCAGCCCCAGCATTTT,CSASGDGNQPQHF
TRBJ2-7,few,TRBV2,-,TGTGCCAGCAGTCCCCCCATCGACGAGCAGTACTTC,CASSPPIDEQYF
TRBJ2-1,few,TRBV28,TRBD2,TGTGCCAGCAGTTTAGGGCGGGAGTCCTCCTCCTACAATGAGCAGTTCTTC,CASSLGRESSSYNEQFF
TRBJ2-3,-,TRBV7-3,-,TGTGCCAGCAGCCCTTTCACTTCAGATACGCAGTATTTT,CASSPFTSDTQYF
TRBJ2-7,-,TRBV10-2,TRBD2,TGCGCCAGCAGTGATAGCGGGAGTGGTTACGAGCAGTACTTC,CASSDSGSGYEQYF
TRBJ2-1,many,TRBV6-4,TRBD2,TGTGCCAGCCGCCTTAGCGGGACTTCCTACAATGAGCAGTTCTTC,CASRLSGTSYNEQFF
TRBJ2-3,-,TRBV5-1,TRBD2,TGCGCCAGCAGCTTTAGACTAGCGGGAGCCGGGGATACGCAGTATTTT,CASSFRLAGAGDTQYF
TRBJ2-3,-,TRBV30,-,TGTGCCTGTCCGGACAAAGCCCACACAGATACGCAGTATTTT,CACPDKAHTDTQYF
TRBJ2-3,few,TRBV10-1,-,TGCGCCAGCAGTGAGTTTGGGGATACGCAGTATTTT,CASSEFGDTQYF
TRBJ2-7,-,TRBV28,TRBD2,TGTGCCAGCAGTTTAGCGGGAGCCATCTACGAGCAGTACTTC,CASSLAGAIYEQYF
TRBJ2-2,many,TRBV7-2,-,TGTGCCAGCAACGTGGACAGCTACACCGGGGAGCTGTTTTTT,CASNVDSYTGELFF
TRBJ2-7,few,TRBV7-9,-,TGTGCCAGCAGCAAGGATGGCAGGGAGAAGCAGTACTTC,CASSKDGREKQYF
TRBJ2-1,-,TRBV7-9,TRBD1,TGTGCCAGCAGCCCGGTAGGGACAGGGAACAATGAGCAGTTCTTC,CASSPVGTGNNEQFF
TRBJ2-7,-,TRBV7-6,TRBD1,TGTGCCAGCAGCTTAGCAGGGGGCGCATCGTACGAGCAGTACTTC,CASSLAGGASYEQYF
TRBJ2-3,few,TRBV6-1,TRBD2,TGTGCCAGCAGTGAGGGAGCGGGAGGGAGTCATTTTCACTCAGATACGCAGTATTTT,CASSEGAGGSHFHSDTQYF
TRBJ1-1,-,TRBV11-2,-,TGTGCCAGCAGCCTTCGTGGGGGATACGTCATGAACACTGAAGCTTTCTTT,CASSLRGGYVMNTEAFF